Detailed here is one T cell receptor (beta chain). Researchers made TCR cDNA using 5'RACE template switching, and this step added a universal primer site and UMIs. One entry per CDR3 protein results from TCRdb running MiXCR on the 5' RACE reads. The sample includes roughly 500,000 distinct CDR3 sequences, around 21% of them seen just once. With 6 bases removed from V and 12 bases from J, the gap between germline ends came to 15 bases. CDR1 and CDR2 from the germline V gene are WNHNN and SYGVQD (reference sequence). The CDR3 runs to 12 residues. This specimen belongs to a study of T cells after yellow fever vaccination.

This chain uses TRBV10-1 with TRBJ2-1; possible D gene TRBD2, 6 bases. This clonotype was obtained from a man aged 30 to 45 who received the YFV17D yellow fever vaccine. The specimen was PBMCs, collected 15 days after the yellow fever booster vaccination. The CDR3 loop is CASSRNSGVQFF. In nucleotides, the CDR3 is TGCGCCAGCAGCAGAAACTCGGGGGTGCAGTTCTTC.